The entry below gives a single T cell receptor (beta chain) sequence along with its context. Assay used: immunoSEQ multiplex PCR; TCRdb lists only in-frame clones, some missing. The profile shows 340,000 or so clones, 85% to 95% of them singletons. The sample belongs to a study of brain T cells in children with intractable seizures. The CDR3 runs to 13 residues. Trimming took 8 bases from V and 8 from J; bases not matched to a gene: 10. CDR1 is MDHEN, CDR2 SYDVKM, per germline. Noted time point: blood from clinic visit 5 months post-surgery; TSC patient then seizure free. Surgery cases with the highest brain T cell transcript signatures were chosen for sequencing.

This TCR derives from a boy under two years old with tuberous sclerosis and intractable seizures. V and J are TRBV28 and TRBJ1-2; 8 bases are a match to TRBD1. The sample consisted of peripheral blood, taken 4 to 6 months after surgery. CDR3 sequence (DNA): TGTGCCAGCGACGAGGACAGGGAGCTGGGCTACACCTTC. Its translation is CASDEDRELGYTF.